One sample yielded the 25 T cell receptor beta chains listed below, sequenced in a study of blood T cell repertoires in COVID-19. The repertoire was sequenced with immunoSEQ multiplex PCR; TCRdb's copy has only in-frame clones and lacks some. The profile shows 100,000 or so clones, 70% to 90% of them singletons. Input material: PBMCs or T cells enriched from blood (not recorded which). The receptors were sampled from a woman between 45 and 65 years old who had recovered from COVID-19.

The rearrangement uses TRBV5-8 and TRBJ2-7; 9 positions match TRBD2. The CDR3 runs 16 residues. CDR1 is SGHTS, CDR2 YDEGEE, per germline. The junction had 8 bases not matched to a gene; V was cut back by 2 bases and J by 2 bases. DNA of the CDR3: TGTGCCAGCAGCTTTGATCGAAGCGGGGGGACCTACGAGCAGTACTTC. Its translation: CASSFDRSGGTYEQYF.

The rearrangement uses TRBV6-5 and TRBJ2-1; 7 bases are shared with TRBD1. J was trimmed by 1 base and V by 8 bases; bases with no gene match: 8. CDR1 and CDR2 from the germline V gene are MNHEY and SVGAGI. The CDR3 is 15 amino acids. CDR3 DNA: TGTGCCAGCGGGAGAAGACAGGGATCCTACAATGAGCAGTTCTTC. Its protein product is CASGRRQGSYNEQFF.

The V call is TRBV7-9, the J call TRBJ1-4, with 9 bases matching TRBD1. Germline CDR1 is SEHNR and CDR2 is FQNEAQ (reference sequence). This CDR3 is 15 amino acids long. Trimming cost V 2 bases and J 8 bases; bases outside gene matches: 6. The CDR3 sequence is CASSLWTGVREKLFF. The CDR3 nucleotides are TGTGCCAGCAGCTTATGGACAGGGGTGAGGGAAAAACTGTTTTTT.

This rearrangement joins TRBV7-3 to TRBJ1-1; D unclear. Germline assignment: CDR1 SGHTA and CDR2 FQGTGA. Trimming pared 5 bases from V and 2 bases from J, leaving 9 bases between. The CDR3 runs to 13 residues. CDR3 in amino acids: CASSRDKNTEAFF. The CDR3 nucleotides are TGTGCCAGCAGCCGCGACAAAAACACTGAAGCTTTCTTT.

The gene calls are TRBV4-1 and TRBJ2-1; D perhaps matches TRBD2 (6 bases). Deletions cut 2 bases from V and 8 bases from J, with 13 bases between. CDR1 is MGHRA and CDR2 is YSYEKL in the germline V gene. The CDR3 has 14 amino acids. CDR3 sequence: CASSQPGASDEQFF. The CDR3 bases are TGCGCCAGCAGCCAACCTGGGGCTAGCGATGAGCAGTTCTTC.

The chain recombines TRBV28 with TRBJ1-6; TRBD1 aligns across 8 bases. The germline gives CDR1 MDHEN, CDR2 SYDVKM. Trimming cost V 4 bases and J 10 bases; bases outside gene matches: 24. The CDR3 is 20 amino acids. This CDR3 is CASSYKKGGQGPRVESPLHF. The CDR3, as DNA: TGTGCCAGCAGTTACAAAAAGGGAGGACAGGGTCCCCGGGTAGAATCACCCCTCCACTTT.

This clone has just a few counts. CDR3 bases: TGTGCCAGCAGCCCTGATGGGGGCTTAGGCTATGGCTACACCTTC. It codes for CASSPDGGLGYGYTF. This chain connects TRBV2 to TRBJ1-2, with D maybe TRBD1 (6 bases). Germline lookup yields CDR1 SNHLY and CDR2 FYNNEI. V lost 6 bases to trimming and J lost 4 bases, with 18 bases between them. The CDR3 is made up of 15 amino acids.

The rearrangement joins TRBV3-1 (or the pseudogene TRBV3-2) to TRBJ2-5; maybe TRBD2 (6 bases). The CDR3 totals 14 residues. Trimming stripped 1 base from V and 3 bases from J, with 9 bases between. CDR1 is LGHDT, CDR2 YNNKEL, per germline (reference sequence). CDR3 sequence reads: CASSQVGGKETQYF. CDR3 DNA: TGTGCCAGCAGCCAAGTGGGAGGTAAAGAGACCCAGTACTTC.

V gene TRBV7-9 combines with J gene TRBJ2-7, with 8 bases lining up with TRBD2. Germline assignment: CDR1 SEHNR and CDR2 FQNEAQ (reference sequence). Trimming took 5 bases from V and 3 from J; bases not matched to a gene: 15. The CDR3 totals 17 residues. In nucleotides, the CDR3 is TGTGCCAGCAGCGCTAGTCCCTCGGGACTAGAGATCTACGAGCAGTACTTC. Amino acids: CASSASPSGLEIYEQYF.

CDR3 sequence reads: CASSAGEKLFF. The CDR3 coding sequence is TGCGCCAGCAGCGCAGGTGAAAAACTGTTTTTT. The chain carries TRBV5-1 and TRBJ1-4; D is unclear. Germline values: CDR1 SGHRS, CDR2 YFSETQ. The length of the CDR3 is 11 residues. Deletions cut 4 bases from V and 7 bases from J, with 5 bases between.

The gene calls are TRBV3-1 (or the pseudogene TRBV3-2) and TRBJ2-7; 9 positions agree with TRBD1. Germline V gene data show CDR1 as LGHDT and CDR2 as YNNKEL (reference sequence). V lost 2 bases and J lost 4; bases outside the gene matches: 9. The CDR3 extends over 16 amino acids. The CDR3 region has the DNA TGTGCCAGCAGCCAATCACCGGGACAGGGTGGGTACGAGCAGTACTTC. This sequence encodes CASSQSPGQGGYEQYF.

V and J are TRBV4-1 and TRBJ1-2, with D possibly TRBD1 on 6 matching bases. Trimming cost V 2 bases and J 12 bases, with 22 bases left between them. This CDR3 contains 15 residues. CDR1 is MGHRA and CDR2 is YSYEKL in the germline V gene. For the CDR3, the DNA is TGCGCCAGCAGCCAACCTAAGGACAGCCAGTACCATCACACCTTC. This gives the protein CASSQPKDSQYHHTF.

The V call is TRBV19, the J call TRBJ1-1, with D maybe TRBD1 (5 bases). Germline values: CDR1 LNHDA, CDR2 SQIVND (reference sequence). This CDR3 is built from 16 residues. V was trimmed by 6 bases and J by 3 bases, leaving 20 bases between them. CDR3 bases: TGTGCCAGTAGAAATCCCAGGGCGAGGTGGGACACTGAAGCTTTCTTT. It specifies CASRNPRARWDTEAFF.

The rearrangement uses TRBV10-3 and TRBJ2-3; 16 nucleotides line up with TRBD2. This CDR3 is built from 19 residues. V lost 10 bases and J lost 0; bases outside the gene matches: 13. Germline V lookup: CDR1 ENHRY, CDR2 SYGVKD. CDR3 loop: CATKYAGTSGRGSTDTQYF. The CDR3 DNA reads TGTGCCACCAAATACGCCGGGACTAGCGGGAGGGGGAGCACAGATACGCAGTATTTT.

This chain uses TRBV7-2 with TRBJ2-5; 10 bases match TRBD2. V trimming: 3 bases; J trimming: 4 bases; junction bases outside the gene matches: 5. The germline V gene has CDR1 SGHTA and CDR2 FQGNSA. This CDR3 contains 15 residues. The CDR3 sequence is CASSFLAGVGETQYF. The CDR3 nucleotides are TGTGCCAGCAGCTTTCTAGCGGGGGTGGGAGAGACCCAGTACTTC.

The rearrangement uses TRBV7-9 and TRBJ2-7; 9 bases are a match to TRBD1. Trimming took 1 base from V and 1 from J; bases not matched to a gene: 2. The CDR3 loop spans 15 amino acids. Germline CDR1 and CDR2: SEHNR and FQNEAQ (reference sequence). The CDR3: CASSLGQGVSYEQYF. The CDR3 region has the DNA TGTGCCAGCAGCTTAGGACAGGGGGTTTCCTACGAGCAGTACTTC.

The rearrangement links TRBV7-3 to TRBJ1-6, with D maybe TRBD1 (6 bases). Germline lookup yields CDR1 SGHTA and CDR2 FQGTGA. V lost 1 base to trimming and J lost 2 bases, with 12 bases between them. CDR3 size: 17 residues. Here the CDR3 DNA reads TGTGCCAGCAGCTTAAATACAGGGAAAGCCTATAATTCACCCCTCCACTTT. Residues: CASSLNTGKAYNSPLHF.

This rearrangement joins TRBV11-2 to TRBJ2-1; 7 bases agree with TRBD2. Germline CDR1 and CDR2: SGHAT and FQNNGV. This CDR3 comprises 15 residues. The V segment lost 7 bases and the J segment 0 bases; nucleotides outside the gene matches: 6. CDR3 DNA: TGTGCCAGCACCCTAGGCGGGGGCTCCTACAATGAGCAGTTCTTC. Translating it yields CASTLGGGSYNEQFF.

V gene TRBV2 combines with J gene TRBJ1-2; 12 bases line up with TRBD1. CDR1 and CDR2 (germline): SNHLY, FYNNEI. CDR3 size: 15 residues. V was pared by 6 bases and J by 2 bases, with 4 bases of the junction left unmatched. The DNA for the CDR3 is TGTGCCAGCAGGCCGGGACAGGGGGCGAACTATGGCTACACCTTC. It specifies CASRPGQGANYGYTF.

The chain has TRBV27 and TRBJ2-2; D remains unclear. V shed 4 bases and J shed 4 bases, with 4 bases lying between them. In germline, CDR1 is MNHEY, CDR2 SMNVEV (reference sequence). The CDR3 covers 12 residues. CDR3 protein: CASSSFTGELFF. In DNA, the CDR3 is TGTGCCAGCAGTTCCTTCACCGGGGAGCTGTTTTTT.

The chain carries TRBV5-1 and TRBJ2-7; TRBD2 agrees at 12 bases. This CDR3 is built from 16 residues. J lost 2 bases, V lost 4 bases, and 7 bases had no gene match. The germline V gene has CDR1 SGHRS and CDR2 YFSETQ. CDR3 bases: TGCGCCAGCAGCCCAACTAGCGGGGGGCTTACCTACGAGCAGTACTTC. Protein: CASSPTSGGLTYEQYF.

The chain is built from TRBV2 and TRBJ2-5, with D unclear. Looked up from germline, CDR1 is SNHLY and CDR2 is FYNNEI. The length of the CDR3 is 14 residues. The ends were cut back, 0 bases at V and 2 bases at J, with 7 bases in the middle. The CDR3 reads CASSEAAVQETQYF. The DNA for the CDR3 is TGTGCCAGCAGTGAAGCGGCAGTACAAGAGACCCAGTACTTC.

The chain carries TRBV4-2 and TRBJ2-1; maybe TRBD2 (6 bases). V lost 3 bases and J lost 7, with 13 bases in between. The CDR3 loop spans 14 amino acids. CDR1 is LGHNA and CDR2 is YNFKEQ in the germline V gene. Here the CDR3 reads CASSHGNGRNEQFF. DNA of the CDR3: TGTGCCAGCAGCCATGGTAACGGGAGAAATGAGCAGTTCTTC.

This clone was detected only once. The chain uses TRBV3-1 (or the pseudogene TRBV3-2) and TRBJ1-4; the D is unclear. The V gene lost 4 bases and the J gene lost 0 bases, with 9 bases spanning the gap. Germline CDR1 is LGHDT and CDR2 is YNNKEL (reference sequence). The CDR3 is 15 residues long. CDR3 loop: CASSRKSATNEKLFF. The CDR3 DNA reads as TGTGCCAGCAGCCGCAAGAGTGCAACTAATGAAAAACTGTTTTTT.

CDR3 loop: CAWSLQVANYGYTF. The CDR3 DNA sequence: TGTGCCTGGAGCTTACAGGTAGCTAACTATGGCTACACCTTC. This chain connects TRBV30 to TRBJ1-2; D might be TRBD1 (5 bases). Trimming cost V 3 bases and J 0 bases, with 11 bases left between them. This CDR3 region has 14 residues. Per germline, CDR1 GTSNPN and CDR2 SVGIG (reference sequence).